These 16 T cell receptor beta chains were all obtained from the same sample, sequenced in a study of sequential checkpoint blockade in melanoma. TCRdb keeps only in-frame clones here, not all; method: immunoSEQ multiplex PCR. Altogether roughly 16,000 clones are present, about 80% being singletons, with the ten largest covering approximately 10%. The treatment is: randomized to nivolumab then ipilimumab (arm A) or the reverse (arm B). This material consisted of CD8+ T cells sorted from blood (inferred from file names), taken from a patient given nivolumab and ipilimumab in sequence. The receptor source for this set is a human donor with melanoma.

The genes are TRBV6-5 and TRBJ1-1; unclear D gene. The CDR3 covers 13 residues. Germline CDR1 MNHEY, CDR2 SVGAGI. The germline V and J ends were trimmed by 4 bases and 3 bases, with 9 bases remaining between them. The CDR3 here is CASSWGADTEAFF. In nucleotides, the CDR3 is TGTGCCAGCAGTTGGGGAGCAGACACTGAAGCTTTCTTT.

This sequence joins TRBV5-1 and TRBJ2-7; perhaps TRBD1 as D (6 bases). V gave up 3 bases and J gave up 3 bases, with 10 bases separating them. The CDR3 contains 13 residues. Germline CDR1 is SGHRS and CDR2 is YFSETQ. CDR3 in amino acids: CASSWSTGYEQYF. The CDR3 DNA is TGCGCCAGCAGCTGGTCGACAGGCTACGAGCAGTACTTC. Together with reference TRBV5-1 and TRBJ2-7, the CDR3 gives the full variable domain: KAGVTQTPRYLIKTRGQQVTLSCSPISGHRSVSWYQQTPGQGLQFLFEYFSETQRNKGNFPGRFSGRQFSNSRSEMNVSTLELGDSALYLCASSWSTGYEQYFGPGTRLTVT.

The J gene is TRBJ1-5, the V gene TRBV28; TRBD1 might be the D (5 bases). The germline gives CDR1 MDHEN, CDR2 SYDVKM. The CDR3 runs to 14 residues. V lost 5 bases, J lost 2 bases, and 10 bases lay in between. CDR3 DNA: TGTGCCAGCAGTCTCGGCAGGGGCAATCAGCCCCAGCATTTT. This encodes CASSLGRGNQPQHF.

This clone was observed a handful of times. V is TRBV7-6 and J is TRBJ2-7; 8 bases match TRBD1. CDR3 length: 14 amino acids. V lost 5 bases, J lost 3 bases, and 6 bases stayed unmatched. The germline V gene has CDR1 SGHVS and CDR2 FNYEAQ. The CDR3 protein is CASSIGTGLYEQYF. CDR3 nucleotide sequence: TGTGCCAGCAGCATAGGGACAGGTCTCTACGAGCAGTACTTC.

The J gene is TRBJ2-7, the V gene TRBV5-1; 9 nucleotides agree with TRBD1. V was clipped by 6 bases and J by 1 base; unmatched bases: 5. The germline V gene has CDR1 SGHRS and CDR2 YFSETQ. CDR3 length: 14 amino acids. This CDR3 reads CASKSGTGSYEQYF. The DNA for the CDR3 is TGCGCCAGCAAATCCGGGACAGGGTCCTACGAGCAGTACTTC.

This chain joins TRBV7-9 and TRBJ1-2; 8 positions agree with TRBD1. V was pared by 5 bases and J by 0 bases, with 5 bases of the junction left unmatched. Germline V CDR1 and CDR2: SEHNR, FQNEAQ (reference sequence). The length of the CDR3 is 15 residues. The CDR3 here is CASSATTGANYGYTF. CDR3 nucleotides: TGTGCCAGCAGCGCCACGACAGGGGCTAACTATGGCTACACCTTC.

This chain connects TRBV7-9 to TRBJ1-4; TRBD1 agrees at 8 bases. The CDR3 covers 14 residues. The germline V gene has CDR1 SEHNR and CDR2 FQNEAQ (reference sequence). V was clipped by 6 bases and J by 3 bases; unmatched bases: 3. CDR3 residues: CASRRQGPNEKLFF. As DNA, the CDR3 is TGTGCCAGCAGGAGACAGGGGCCTAATGAAAAACTGTTTTTT.

V is TRBV7-9 and J is TRBJ2-7, with 8 bases matching TRBD1. CDR1 SEHNR and CDR2 FQNEAQ come from the germline V gene (reference sequence). This CDR3 spans 13 amino acids. Germline trimming cut 6 bases from V and 4 bases from J; bases unmatched to any gene: 5. CDR3 in amino acids: CASSSTGAYEQYF. The CDR3, as DNA: TGTGCCAGCAGTTCGACAGGGGCTTACGAGCAGTACTTC. Full variable domain (remainder filled in from reference TRBV7-9 and TRBJ2-7): DTGVSQNPRHKITKRGQNVTFRCDPISEHNRLYWYRQTLGQGPEFLTYFQNEAQLEKSRLLSDRFSAERPKGSFSTLEIQRTEQGDSAMYLCASSSTGAYEQYFGPGTRLTVT.

This chain connects TRBV28 to TRBJ2-7, with a possible D match to TRBD2 (5 bases). Trimming removed 2 bases at V and 3 bases at J, with 14 bases between. The germline CDR1 and CDR2 sequences are MDHEN and SYDVKM. The CDR3 extends over 15 amino acids. The CDR3 loop reads CASSLTVRVDYEQYF. The DNA for the CDR3 is TGTGCCAGCAGTTTAACAGTGAGGGTAGACTACGAGCAGTACTTC.

Only one count was recorded for this clone. This sample includes further DNA sequences coding for the same CDR3. The V call is TRBV10-3, the J call TRBJ1-5; D not certain. With 0 bases removed from V and 6 bases from J, the gap between germline ends came to 6 bases. Germline assignment: CDR1 ENHRY and CDR2 SYGVKD. The CDR3 loop spans 13 amino acids. CDR3 region: CAISESGGQPQHF. CDR3 in DNA: TGTGCCATCAGTGAGTCAGGAGGTCAGCCCCAGCATTTT.

V gene TRBV30 combines with J gene TRBJ2-7; TRBD2 aligns across 9 bases. Germline loops: CDR1 GTSNPN, CDR2 SVGIG (reference sequence). J gave up 4 bases and V 7 bases, and 14 bases lay outside the gene matches. The CDR3 sequence is 15 residues long. The CDR3 reads CASSPPGGGEYEQYF. Here the CDR3 DNA reads TGTGCCTCTTCCCCCCCCGGCGGGGGGGAATACGAGCAGTACTTC.

V usage is TRBV11-2 and J usage is TRBJ2-7; 9 nucleotides match TRBD2. J gave up 4 bases and V 3 bases, and 4 bases lay outside the gene matches. In germline, CDR1 is SGHAT, CDR2 FQNNGV. This CDR3 region has 14 residues. CDR3 DNA sequence: TGTGCCAGCAGCTTCGCGGGACTAGCATACGAGCAGTACTTC. It translates to CASSFAGLAYEQYF.

V is TRBV9 and J is TRBJ2-7, with 7 bases that match TRBD2. Germline CDR1 SGDLS, CDR2 YYNGEE. The CDR3 is 16 residues long. V was clipped by 2 bases and J by 4 bases; unmatched bases: 12. CDR3 loop: CASSVSGGEGLYEQYF. Here the CDR3 DNA reads TGTGCCAGCAGCGTCAGTGGGGGGGAGGGTCTGTACGAGCAGTACTTC.

Regarding this clone: Sequence at one end of the junction differs from germline and may be a read error. Written as DNA, the CDR3 is TGTGCCAGCAGTAGCGGCAATCAGCCCCAGCATTTT. This sequence encodes CASSSGNQPQHF. The J gene is TRBJ1-5, the V gene TRBV19; no firm D call. The CDR3 length is 12 residues. The germline V gene encodes CDR1 LNHDA and CDR2 SQIVND (reference sequence). Full variable domain (rest looked up from reference TRBV19 and TRBJ1-5): DGGITQSPKYLFRKEGQNVTLSCEQNLNHDAMYWYRQDPGQGLRLIYYSQIVNDFQKGDIAEGYSVSREKKESFPLTVTSAQKNPTAFYLCASSSGNQPQHFGDGTRLSIL.

The chain recombines TRBV7-9 with TRBJ1-4, with 9 bases matching TRBD1. V shed 5 bases, J shed 0 bases, and the junction held 10 bases outside the gene matches. There are 18 residues in the CDR3. Germline CDR1 is SEHNR and CDR2 is FQNEAQ (reference sequence). The DNA of the CDR3 is TGTGCCAGCAGCCACGGGACAGGGCCCATTGCAACTAATGAAAAACTGTTTTTT. Translation gives CASSHGTGPIATNEKLFF.

This clone has a single count. V is TRBV28 and J is TRBJ2-7, with 8 bases aligning to TRBD1. The germline V gene encodes CDR1 MDHEN and CDR2 SYDVKM. V lost 4 bases, J lost 3 bases, and 2 bases stayed unmatched. The CDR3 consists of 13 residues. CDR3 sequence: CASSSGQVYEQYF. The CDR3 region has the DNA TGTGCCAGCAGTTCGGGACAGGTCTACGAGCAGTACTTC.